What follows describes a single T cell receptor (beta chain). The sample is drawn from a study of OX40 agonist ivuxolimab in advanced cancers. Across the study: At doses from 0.01 to 10 mg/kg, patients were given intravenous ivuxolimab every 2 weeks.

With 5 bases removed from V and 0 bases from J, the gap between germline ends came to 22 bases. The CDR3 has 18 residues. Per the germline V gene, CDR1 is SGHVS and CDR2 is FQNEAQ. Cycle 7 day 1, cycle 4 day 1, and baseline were the timepoints at which blood was sampled. Measured with immunoSEQ multiplex PCR; TCRdb has only the in-frame clones, and not every one. The repertoire has about 11,000 clones, approximately 89% of them found once; the top ten carry 25% to 35%. The chain recombines TRBV7-8 with TRBJ1-1; D is undetermined. The TCR comes from an adult with an advanced solid tumor such as melanoma, head and neck, liver or kidney cancer. This specimen consisted of CD4+ or CD8+ T cells sorted from blood, obtained in a trial of the OX40 agonist ivuxolimab. CDR3 nucleotide sequence: TGTGCCAGCAGCGCCACCAGAGGGCCCAGAAGAATGAACACTGAAGCTTTCTTT. Translation gives CASSATRGPRRMNTEAFF.